This T cell receptor beta chain is from a study of blood T cell repertoires in COVID-19. The assay was immunoSEQ multiplex PCR, and TCRdb's table has in-frame clones only and misses some. The data contain around 130,000 clones, around 87% of them singletons. The CDR3 runs to 15 residues. Trimming shortened V by 3 bases and J by 6 bases, and 15 bases separated the two germline ends. The germline V gene encodes CDR1 SGHAT and CDR2 FQNNGV. What was sequenced was peripheral blood. This sequence joins TRBV11-2 and TRBJ2-4; no reliable D call. This receptor was identified in a human donor in a cohort sampled during active COVID-19. CDR3 sequence reads: CASSFSVPPGNIQYF. The CDR3, as DNA: TGTGCCAGCAGCTTTAGTGTCCCCCCGGGAAACATTCAGTACTTC.